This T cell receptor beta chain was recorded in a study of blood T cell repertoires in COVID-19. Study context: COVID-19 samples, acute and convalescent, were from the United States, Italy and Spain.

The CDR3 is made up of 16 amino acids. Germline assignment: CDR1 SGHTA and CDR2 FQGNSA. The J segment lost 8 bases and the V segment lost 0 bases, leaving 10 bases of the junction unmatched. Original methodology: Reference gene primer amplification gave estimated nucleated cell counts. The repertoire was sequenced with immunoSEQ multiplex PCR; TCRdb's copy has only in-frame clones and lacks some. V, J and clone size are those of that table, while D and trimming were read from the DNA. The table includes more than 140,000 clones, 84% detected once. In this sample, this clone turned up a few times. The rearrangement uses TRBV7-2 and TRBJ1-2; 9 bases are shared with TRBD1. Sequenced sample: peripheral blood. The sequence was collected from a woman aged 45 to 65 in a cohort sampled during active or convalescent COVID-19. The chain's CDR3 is CASSLAGNRGLEGYTF. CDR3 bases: TGTGCCAGCAGCTTAGCGGGGAACAGGGGGCTCGAGGGCTACACCTTC.